The present T cell receptor beta chain was sequenced within a study of blood T cell repertoires in COVID-19 (dated by TCRdb to about 2020). Some background on the complete study: The collaborator samples originated in the United States, Italy and Spain and spanned the acute and convalescent phases of COVID-19. The prospective study material was composed of cDNA or gDNA derived from T cells, B-cell-depleted T cells, or PBMCs. Subjects who had been exposed to COVID-19, were actively infected with it, or had recovered from it provided the deeply sampled blood TCRbeta repertoires that made up the dataset. A freely available public database, intended as a resource for researchers studying the immune response to SARS-CoV-2, is where the repertoires were released. The samples were drawn from two sources: the first 160 participants of the ongoing ImmuneRACE study, and some 1,300 subjects contributed by 6 global collaborators. Sample metadata almost always included a de-identified subject ID, COVID-19 status, age in years and sex. Where HLA class I and class II types were available, the types were taken from metadata supplied by the sample provider, not from assay-based typing. Broad study findings and their caveats: How much clinical and demographic metadata was included differed by source and by participant, and the metadata was provided uncurated.

TCRbeta CDR3 regions were amplified from genomic DNA by means of the immunoSEQ Assay, a bias-controlled multiplex PCR. In the source study's methods: Nucleated cell counts per sample were estimated from amplification of reference gene primers within the assay. To quantify the absolute abundance of each unique TCRbeta CDR3 rearrangement, sequence reads were collapsed and filtered. For each sample, productive Simpson clonality was calculated by taking the square root of Simpson's diversity index across productive rearrangements. Imported from immuneACCESS, the table was reduced by TCRdb to in-frame sequences with V and J called. These copies leave out some clones; in studies compared against another copy, an unresolved V gene accounts for under half, and the cause of the remainder is not known. V, J and clone size are those of that table, while D and trimming were read from the DNA. This sample gives roughly 330,000 clones in total; roughly nine tenths of them show up just once. The ten top clones hold approximately 5.2% of the sample.

Concerning this clone: The clone's antigen remains unknown. Within one base of it there is no much larger clone, and no base qualities were kept.

In the prospective study, participants were about 18 to 89 years old, resided in about two dozen geographic areas of the United States, and were enrolled through a virtual design. In the prospective study, cohorts were assigned on the basis of participant-reported clinical history obtained from a screening survey and a study questionnaire. Recovered participants in ImmuneRACE Cohort 3 were defined by two consecutive negative NP/OP PCR tests, clearance by a healthcare professional, or resolution of symptoms. Each participant in the prospective study had whole blood, serum and a nasopharyngeal or oropharyngeal swab collected by mobile phlebotomists. Participants in the prospective study had the option to provide additional blood draws and questionnaires over a roughly 2-month period. Before DNA extraction, blood samples from the prospective study were shipped at room temperature or frozen. The CDR1 and CDR2 encoded by the germline V gene (reference sequence) are SEHNR and FQNEAQ. After removal of 4 bases from V and 11 bases from J, the junction retains 9 bases not matched to a gene. Measured from the cysteine to the phenylalanine, the CDR3 is 15 residues long. Kept here is only the CDR3 DNA, which spans 45 bases and is read in frame from base 1.

Sequencing was performed on PBMCs or T cells enriched from blood (not recorded which). The receptor was isolated from a woman aged 25 to 39 who had recovered from COVID-19. The chain is encoded by TRBV7-9 joined to TRBJ1-5; TRBD1 agrees with 12 junctional bases. The sequenced DNA is TGTGCCAGCAGCTCGCGGGACAGGGGGCCGGAGGCCCAGCATTTT. This translates into CASSSRDRGPEAQHF.